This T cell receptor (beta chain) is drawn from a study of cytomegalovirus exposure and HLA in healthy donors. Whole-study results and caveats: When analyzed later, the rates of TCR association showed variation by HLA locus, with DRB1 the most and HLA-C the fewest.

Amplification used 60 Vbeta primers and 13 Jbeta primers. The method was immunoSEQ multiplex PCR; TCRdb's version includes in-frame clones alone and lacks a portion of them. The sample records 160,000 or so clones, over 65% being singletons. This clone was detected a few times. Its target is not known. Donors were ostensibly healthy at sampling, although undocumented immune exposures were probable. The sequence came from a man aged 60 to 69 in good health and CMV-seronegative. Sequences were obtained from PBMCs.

In DNA, the CDR3 is TGTGCCAGCAGTGACCCCCTCCGGGACAGGGGAGAGACCCAGTACTTC. The encoded protein is CASSDPLRDRGETQYF. The gene calls are TRBV6-1 and TRBJ2-5; 10 nucleotides agree with TRBD1. Losses at the gene ends were 3 bases for V and 4 bases for J; bases not matched to a gene: 8. The germline V gene encodes CDR1 MNHNS and CDR2 SASEGT. CDR3 length: 16 amino acids.